This passage covers 28 T cell receptor beta chains from one sample sequenced in a study of CD8 T cells in ankylosing spondylitis (dated by TCRdb to 2016 to 2017). The library was built by means of 5' RACE. Sequencing took place on an Illumina HiSeq 2500. TCRdb reworked the public reads: Q25 trimming with fastp, MiXCR clone assembly, productive beta chains retained. One record per CDR3 amino acid sequence lists the most common genes and DNA. Present in this sample are roughly 60,000 distinct CDR3 sequences, under 7.5% of which were seen just once. In total, the top ten clones hold approximately 4.5% of the sample. Sequencing was carried out using synovial fluid, either unsorted or a sorted T cell fraction (not recorded which). Receptors originate from a male donor with ankylosing spondylitis.

The sample holds many counts of this clonotype. This chain connects TRBV5-6 to TRBJ1-1; 7 nucleotides line up with TRBD1. In germline, CDR1 is SGHDT, CDR2 YYEEEE. The junction had 9 bases not matched to a gene; V was cut back by 5 bases and J by 8 bases. The length of the CDR3 is 13 residues. CDR3 sequence: CASRRQGGGEAFF. The DNA of the CDR3 is TGTGCCAGCAGAAGACAGGGCGGAGGGGAAGCTTTCTTT. The complete variable domain, with remaining parts taken from reference TRBV5-6 and TRBJ1-1, reads DAGVTQSPTHLIKTRGQQVTLRCSPKSGHDTVSWYQQALGQGPQFIFQYYEEEERQRGNFPDRFSGHQFPNYSSELNVNALLLGDSALYLCASRRQGGGEAFFGQGTRLTVV.

This clonotype was detected many times. J is TRBJ2-1 and V is TRBV14; D may be TRBD1 (6 bases). The length of the CDR3 is 14 residues. From germline, CDR1 is SGHDN and CDR2 FVKESK. V was trimmed by 1 base and J by 2 bases, leaving 6 bases between them. The DNA of the CDR3 is TGTGCCAGCAGCCAAGGGGGGCCCTACAATGAGCAGTTCTTC. It encodes CASSQGGPYNEQFF.

This clonotype has ten or more counts. This chain joins TRBV20-1 and TRBJ2-3; perhaps TRBD1 as D (6 bases). Germline CDR1 DFQATT, CDR2 SNEGSKA (reference sequence). CDR3 length: 12 amino acids. CDR3 loop: CAHWGLTDTQYF. For the CDR3, the DNA is TGCGCACACTGGGGGCTCACAGATACGCAGTATTTT.

This clonotype appeared a few times. The chain recombines TRBV12-3 or TRBV12-4 with TRBJ1-1, with 7 positions matching TRBD1. The CDR3 contains 15 residues. The J segment lost 1 base and the V segment lost 3 bases, leaving 5 bases of the junction unmatched. CDR3 bases: TGTGCCAGCAGTTTCAGGGGGGTGGAGAACACTGAAGCTTTCTTT. The encoded protein is CASSFRGVENTEAFF.

This clonotype was counted only a few times. This chain connects TRBV9 to TRBJ2-1; 8 bases line up with TRBD2. The length of the CDR3 is 15 residues. Germline loops: CDR1 SGDLS, CDR2 YYNGEE. Germline trimming cut 0 bases from V and 6 bases from J; bases unmatched to any gene: 5. The DNA for the CDR3 is TGTGCCAGCAGCGTAGTTGTGACTAGCGCCAATGAGCAGTTCTTC. Translation: CASSVVVTSANEQFF.

This clonotype came up a few times. The chain recombines TRBV7-2 with TRBJ2-3; 12 positions agree with TRBD2. Germline CDR1 SGHTA, CDR2 FQGNSA. V gave up 5 bases and J gave up 4 bases; unmatched junction bases: 10. CDR3 length: 17 residues. The CDR3 protein is CASSLRTASGRADTQYF. The CDR3, as DNA: TGTGCCAGCAGCCTCAGGACGGCTAGCGGGAGGGCAGATACGCAGTATTTT.

This clonotype has a handful of counts. This rearrangement joins TRBV20-1 to TRBJ2-5, with D possibly being TRBD1 (5 bases). CDR3 size: 13 residues. Germline CDR1 DFQATT, CDR2 SNEGSKA (reference sequence). V was clipped by 3 bases and J by 2 bases, with 10 bases between them. CDR3 nucleotides: TGCAGTGCTAGTCAGGGATTACAAGAGACCCAGTACTTC. Translated, it gives CSASQGLQETQYF.

Many counts were recorded for this clonotype. The chain couples TRBV15 to TRBJ2-5; the D gene is possibly TRBD2 (5 bases). Between the trimmed V and J ends, which lost 7 bases and 5 bases, there was a span of 26 bases. The germline V gene has CDR1 LNHNV and CDR2 YYDKDF (reference sequence). This CDR3 spans 17 amino acids. The DNA for the CDR3 is TGTGCCACCACCCTTCGTCACGGCCCGGGATGGATGGAGACCCAGTACTTC. It translates to CATTLRHGPGWMETQYF. Together with reference TRBV15 and TRBJ2-5, the CDR3 gives the full variable domain: DAMVIQNPRYQVTQFGKPVTLSCSQTLNHNVMYWYQQKSSQAPKLLFHYYDKDFNNEADTPDNFQSRRPNTSFCFLDIRSPGLGDTAMYLCATTLRHGPGWMETQYFGPGTRLLVL.

This clonotype was counted between two and nine times. The chain is built from TRBV20-1 and TRBJ2-1; D unclear. Trimming stripped 6 bases from V and 1 base from J, with 19 bases between. Germline V CDR1 and CDR2: DFQATT, SNEGSKA (reference sequence). CDR3 length: 16 residues. CDR3 sequence reads: CSAPDPPRRSYNEQFF. The CDR3 DNA reads as TGCAGTGCCCCGGACCCACCCCGGCGGTCCTACAATGAGCAGTTCTTC.

The rearrangement links TRBV6-1 to TRBJ1-3; D is possibly TRBD1 (6 bases). The ends were cut back, 5 bases at V and 4 bases at J, with 21 bases in the middle. CDR3 length equals 17 residues. Germline V gene lookup returns CDR1 MNHNS and CDR2 SASEGT. The CDR3 DNA reads TGTGCCAGCAGTACCGGACAGAGGGGTCCGGGGGGAAACACCATATATTTT. Its translation: CASSTGQRGPGGNTIYF.

CDR3 DNA sequence: TGTGCCAGCTATCACGGAGGCGGCTACACCTTC. Residues: CASYHGGGYTF. V and J are TRBV28 and TRBJ1-2; D is unresolved. Germline CDR1 is MDHEN and CDR2 is SYDVKM. The V end lost 8 bases, the J end lost 8 bases, and 12 bases lay between the germline ends. CDR3 length: 11 residues.

This clonotype was detected many times. This sequence joins TRBV10-3 and TRBJ2-5, with a tentative D call TRBD1 (6 bases). Germline CDR1 and CDR2: ENHRY and SYGVKD. The CDR3 sequence is 14 residues long. Trimming took off 2 bases at V and 1 base at J, with 8 bases between the two ends. CDR3 sequence (DNA): TGTGCCATCAGTGAGGGGGACATCCAAGAGACCCAGTACTTC. As protein: CAISEGDIQETQYF.

This clonotype appeared a few times. The chain links TRBV6-1 to TRBJ2-7; D unresolved. The CDR3 is 13 amino acids. Trimming shortened V by 4 bases and J by 2 bases, and 9 bases separated the two germline ends. Germline V gives CDR1 MNHNS, CDR2 SASEGT. In DNA form, the CDR3 reads TGTGCCAGCAGTGTCTACCCTACCTACGAGCAGTACTTC. Protein product: CASSVYPTYEQYF.

The chain has TRBV20-1 and TRBJ2-7; D is uncertain. The CDR3 covers 12 residues. Germline assignment: CDR1 DFQATT and CDR2 SNEGSKA (reference sequence). V lost 2 bases and J lost 3, with 8 bases in between. DNA of the CDR3: TGCAGTGCTAGACCTGATAACTACGAGCAGTACTTC. Translation gives CSARPDNYEQYF.

This clonotype showed up many times. The V gene is TRBV28, the J gene TRBJ1-6; D ambiguous. CDR1 is MDHEN and CDR2 is SYDVKM in the germline V gene. The CDR3 has 14 amino acids. Trimming took 5 bases from V and 4 from J, leaving 9 bases between them. CDR3 loop: CASSTYGYNSPLHF. Here the CDR3 DNA reads TGTGCCAGCAGTACATACGGGTATAATTCACCCCTCCACTTT.

This clonotype showed up many times. J is TRBJ2-3 and V is TRBV5-1; 12 nucleotides match TRBD2. With V trimmed by 4 bases and J by 2 bases, 14 bases remained unmatched. Germline V gene data show CDR1 as SGHRS and CDR2 as YFSETQ. This CDR3 spans 19 amino acids. CDR3 DNA: TGCGCCAGCAGCCCCGAACACCGCGGACTAGCGGGATCCACAGATACGCAGTATTTT. It encodes CASSPEHRGLAGSTDTQYF.

Many counts were recorded for this clonotype. The chain joins TRBV7-3 to TRBJ2-1, with D perhaps TRBD2 (7 bases). The germline gives CDR1 SGHTA, CDR2 FQGTGA. V was pared by 0 bases and J by 9 bases, with 15 bases between. This CDR3 comprises 15 residues. The CDR3, as DNA: TGTGCCAGCAGCTTAACGAGGCAGGGAGGGGGTGAGCAGTTCTTC. Translation: CASSLTRQGGGEQFF.

In its sample, this clonotype was seen a few times. The rearrangement links TRBV5-1 to TRBJ2-7; perhaps TRBD1 as D (8 bases). With 3 bases removed from V and 4 bases from J, the gap between germline ends came to 14 bases. CDR1 is SGHRS and CDR2 is YFSETQ in the germline V gene. This CDR3 has 14 amino acids. Here the CDR3 reads CASSSTGEGYEQYF. CDR3 nucleotide sequence: TGCGCCAGCAGCTCGACAGGGGAGGGATACGAGCAGTACTTC.

This clonotype was recorded many times. This sequence joins TRBV20-1 and TRBJ2-3, with D perhaps matching TRBD2 (5 bases). V shed 0 bases and J shed 11 bases, with 12 bases lying between them. CDR1 is DFQATT, CDR2 SNEGSKA, per germline (reference sequence). The CDR3 totals 12 residues. The CDR3 DNA follows: TGCAGTGCTAGAGATAGGGAGTACGGGCAGTATTTT. Amino acid sequence: CSARDREYGQYF.

This chain connects TRBV6-5 to TRBJ2-5; TRBD2 matches 11 bases. CDR1 MNHEY and CDR2 SVGAGI come from the germline V gene. V shed 2 bases and J 2 bases; nucleotides not matched to a gene: 1. The CDR3 sequence is 15 residues long. DNA of the CDR3: TGTGCCAGCAGTTACGGGACTAGCGGACAAGAGACCCAGTACTTC. Protein sequence: CASSYGTSGQETQYF.

The V gene is TRBV6-2 or TRBV6-3, the J gene TRBJ2-4; weak D call: TRBD1 (6 bases). V was cut by 4 bases and J by 0 bases, with 19 bases left in between. This CDR3 spans 18 amino acids. Germline CDR1 reads MNHEY; CDR2 reads SVGEGT. The CDR3 here is CASSSDRPSNLAKNIQYF. CDR3 coding DNA: TGTGCCAGCAGTTCCGACAGGCCGAGTAACTTAGCCAAAAACATTCAGTACTTC.

This clonotype was seen at least ten times. J is TRBJ2-3 and V is TRBV5-1; TRBD1 matches 7 bases. The CDR3 runs to 15 residues. V lost 5 bases, J lost 5 bases, and 11 bases stayed unmatched. Germline CDR1 is SGHRS and CDR2 is YFSETQ. The CDR3 loop reads CASRSGRGYGDTQYF. CDR3 DNA: TGCGCCAGCAGGTCGGGCAGGGGGTACGGAGATACGCAGTATTTT. Looking up the rest from reference TRBV5-1 and TRBJ2-3 gives the full variable domain: KAGVTQTPRYLIKTRGQQVTLSCSPISGHRSVSWYQQTPGQGLQFLFEYFSETQRNKGNFPGRFSGRQFSNSRSEMNVSTLELGDSALYLCASRSGRGYGDTQYFGPGTRLTVL.

This clonotype has a count of ten or more. The chain is built from TRBV3-1 and TRBJ2-5; D may match TRBD1 or TRBD2 (5 bases each). CDR3 length: 15 residues. Germline V lookup: CDR1 LGHDT, CDR2 YNNKEL (reference sequence). V was pared by 1 base and J by 2 bases, with 11 bases between. Written as DNA, the CDR3 is TGTGCCAGCAGCCAAGGACGGGGACCTCAAGAGACCCAGTACTTC. Its protein product is CASSQGRGPQETQYF.

The chain is built from TRBV27 and TRBJ1-6; D is uncertain. The CDR3 is 16 amino acids. Germline V gives CDR1 MNHEY, CDR2 SMNVEV (reference sequence). With 5 bases removed from V and 7 bases from J, the gap between germline ends came to 18 bases. The CDR3 sequence: CASSQTGSALNSPLHF. CDR3 nucleotide sequence: TGTGCCAGCAGTCAGACTGGGAGTGCTTTGAATTCACCCCTCCACTTT.

The chain couples TRBV13 to TRBJ2-5, with TRBD1 matching 9 bases. Per germline, CDR1 PRHDT and CDR2 FYEKMQ (reference sequence). This CDR3 region has 16 residues. V lost 5 bases and J lost 4; bases outside the gene matches: 11. The CDR3 loop reads CASSPGTGTIPETQYF. The DNA for the CDR3 is TGTGCCAGCAGCCCTGGGACAGGGACGATTCCAGAGACCCAGTACTTC.

This clonotype is medium-sized (0.01 to 0.1%) by share. The chain uses TRBV29-1 and TRBJ2-5, with 9 bases aligning to TRBD2. V dropped 7 bases and J dropped 2; count of bases not matched to a gene: 11. Per the germline V gene, CDR1 is SQVTM and CDR2 is ANQGSEA. The CDR3 has 15 residues. The CDR3, as DNA: TGCAGCGCCCACAACGGGGCGGGAGGGCAAGAGACCCAGTACTTC. Translation: CSAHNGAGGQETQYF.

V and J are TRBV29-1 and TRBJ2-2, with D tentatively TRBD1 or TRBD2 (6 bases each). CDR1 is SQVTM, CDR2 ANQGSEA, per germline. CDR3 length: 13 amino acids. V lost 4 bases and J 7 bases, leaving 13 bases between the germline ends. The CDR3 is CSVGGAFIGELFF. CDR3 nucleotides: TGCAGCGTTGGGGGGGCTTTTATCGGGGAGCTGTTTTTT.

This clonotype has a count of ten or more. The V call is TRBV5-1, the J call TRBJ1-4; TRBD1 might be the D (6 bases). V lost 4 bases, J lost 5 bases, and 15 bases lay in between. The CDR3 is 15 amino acids. The germline V gene has CDR1 SGHRS and CDR2 YFSETQ. In nucleotides, the CDR3 is TGCGCCAGCAGCCTCCGGGACAAGGGAAATGAAAAACTGTTTTTT. This sequence encodes CASSLRDKGNEKLFF.